These T cell receptor beta chains were read from a single sample in a study of cytomegalovirus exposure and HLA in healthy donors. Here immunoSEQ multiplex PCR was the method, and the copy in TCRdb shows in-frame clones only, minus some. The repertoire holds 150,000 or so clones, with 72% as singletons. Sequencing was done on a sample of PBMCs. The receptors stem from a human donor in good health. Each CDR3 is given with its conserved first and last residue. Fields, in order: CDR3 DNA, CDR3 protein, clone size, V gene, J gene, D gene. D genes are given only for firm matches. Clone size is shown for a subset of rows, as once, few, many or a class of expanded clone.

CDR3 DNA: TGCGCCAGCAGCCCCCAGGGACTAGCGGGGGGGACCCCTGAGCAGTTCTTC
CDR3 protein: CASSPQGLAGGTPEQFF
clone size: NA
V gene: TRBV4-1
J gene: TRBJ2-1
D gene: TRBD2

CDR3 DNA: TGCGCCAGCAGACTCATAGCGGGGGGGCTTGGTCGTACAGATACGCAGTATTTT
CDR3 protein: CASRLIAGGLGRTDTQYF
clone size: NA
V gene: TRBV5-1
J gene: TRBJ2-3
D gene: TRBD2

CDR3 DNA: TGTGCCAGCAGCTCACGGGGGGAGACCCAGTACTTC
CDR3 protein: CASSSRGETQYF
clone size: NA
V gene: TRBV9
J gene: TRBJ2-5
D gene: NA

CDR3 DNA: TGTGCCTCTACCGGGACAGGTGGTGAAAAACTGTTTTTT
CDR3 protein: CASTGTGGEKLFF
clone size: NA
V gene: TRBV30
J gene: TRBJ1-4
D gene: TRBD1

CDR3 DNA: TGTGCCAGCAGTGTCCGGGACAGGGAGTTCGGGGAGCTGTTTTTT
CDR3 protein: CASSVRDREFGELFF
clone size: few
V gene: TRBV25-1
J gene: TRBJ2-2
D gene: TRBD1

CDR3 DNA: TGTGCTAGTGGTTTGGTAAATGTAGTGGGACAGGTGGCGTGGAGGCCCCAGCATTTT
CDR3 protein: CASGLVNVVGQVAWRPQHF
clone size: NA
V gene: TRBV12-5
J gene: TRBJ1-5
D gene: TRBD1

CDR3 DNA: TGTGCCAGCAGCTCCCCCGGACAGGGAGGCCTCCAAGAGACCCAGTACTTC
CDR3 protein: CASSSPGQGGLQETQYF
clone size: NA
V gene: TRBV21-1
J gene: TRBJ2-5
D gene: NA

CDR3 DNA: TGTGCCTGGAGTGTACCTGGGAGCACTGAAGCTTTCTTT
CDR3 protein: CAWSVPGSTEAFF
clone size: NA
V gene: TRBV30
J gene: TRBJ1-1
D gene: NA

CDR3 DNA: TGTGCCAGCAGTGGCTCAGGAGGTCAACGGGAACCTGGAAACACCATATATTTT
CDR3 protein: CASSGSGGQREPGNTIYF
clone size: NA
V gene: TRBV7-9
J gene: TRBJ1-3
D gene: NA

CDR3 DNA: TGTGCCAGCAGTGGGATGGACAGGGGTCAGAACACTGAAGCTTTCTTT
CDR3 protein: CASSGMDRGQNTEAFF
clone size: NA
V gene: TRBV6-1
J gene: TRBJ1-1
D gene: TRBD1

CDR3 DNA: TGTGCCAGCAGGACCGAACAGGATAACACCGGGGAGCTGTTTTTT
CDR3 protein: CASRTEQDNTGELFF
clone size: few
V gene: TRBV6-6
J gene: TRBJ2-2
D gene: NA

CDR3 DNA: TGCGCCAGCAGTGGGTTCAGGGGGCGACCTGAAGCTTTCTTT
CDR3 protein: CASSGFRGRPEAFF
clone size: NA
V gene: TRBV10-2
J gene: TRBJ1-1
D gene: TRBD1

CDR3 DNA: TGTGCCAGCAGGCATACGACAGGGCTTGGGCCTGGCTACACCTTC
CDR3 protein: CASRHTTGLGPGYTF
clone size: NA
V gene: TRBV2
J gene: TRBJ1-2
D gene: TRBD1

CDR3 DNA: TGTGCCAGCAGTCGAATTGCAGGGGGCTATGGCTACACCTTC
CDR3 protein: CASSRIAGGYGYTF
clone size: NA
V gene: TRBV6-5
J gene: TRBJ1-2
D gene: TRBD1

CDR3 DNA: TGTGCCAGCAGCTCGGGACAGTGGAATGAAAAACTGTTTTTT
CDR3 protein: CASSSGQWNEKLFF
clone size: NA
V gene: TRBV7-9
J gene: TRBJ1-4
D gene: TRBD1

CDR3 DNA: TGTGCCAGCAGTGGCCATGGGGGGGGCACCGGGGAGCTGTTTTTT
CDR3 protein: CASSGHGGGTGELFF
clone size: NA
V gene: TRBV2
J gene: TRBJ2-2
D gene: TRBD2

CDR3 DNA: TGCGCCAGCAGCTTGGCTGGCAGGGTAAGAGTAGATGAAAAACTGTTTTTT
CDR3 protein: CASSLAGRVRVDEKLFF
clone size: NA
V gene: TRBV5-1
J gene: TRBJ1-4
D gene: NA

CDR3 DNA: TGTGCCAGCGGTCCAGCGACAGGACAAGAGACCCAGTACTTC
CDR3 protein: CASGPATGQETQYF
clone size: once
V gene: TRBV28
J gene: TRBJ2-5
D gene: NA